This TCR beta chain originates from a study of cytomegalovirus exposure and HLA in healthy donors. Study-level information: The approximately 130 validation repertoires matched the approximately 700 first-cohort repertoires in platform, a later analysis reported.

Only in-frame clones appear in the TCRdb table, and some are missing; sequencing was by immunoSEQ multiplex PCR. This table has about 340,000 clones, more than 80% appearing once. The germline V and J ends were trimmed by 7 bases and 0 bases, with 13 bases remaining between them. The CDR3 loop spans 14 amino acids. Germline V gene sequence: CDR1 SGHVS, CDR2 FQNEAQ. This sequence originates from a woman aged 18-30 years in good health and CMV-seronegative. The J gene is TRBJ2-7, the V gene TRBV7-8; D is possibly TRBD1 (6 bases). Sequencing input: PBMCs. CDR3 loop: CASTNRDISYEQYF. The CDR3 region has the DNA TGTGCCAGCACCAACCGGGACATCTCCTACGAGCAGTACTTC.